What follows describes a single T cell receptor beta chain. This entry comes from a study of blood T cell repertoires in COVID-19. Authors' processing steps: Amplification with reference gene primers provided the estimates of nucleated cell counts. Some clones are missing from TCRdb's copy, which holds only in-frame ones; the method was immunoSEQ multiplex PCR. V and J calls and clone size are as listed in that table; D and trimming were resolved from the DNA. The sample includes 250,000 or so clones, approximately 90% of them seen just once. In germline, CDR1 is LGHDT, CDR2 YNNKEL (reference sequence). The ends were cut back, 1 base at V and 0 bases at J, with 10 bases in the middle. The CDR3 length is 16 residues. Participants were aged roughly 18 to 90 years, lived in 25 or so US areas, and enrolled virtually. Contact with a PCR-confirmed or clinician-diagnosed COVID-19 case occurred within 2 weeks of entry.

The TCR originated in a man aged 35 to 55 who had been exposed to COVID-19. The chain links TRBV3-1 (or the pseudogene TRBV3-2) to TRBJ2-1; the D is unclear. Sequencing was carried out using PBMCs or T cells enriched from blood (not recorded which). The CDR3 DNA follows: TGTGCCAGCAGCCAAGGAGGAGCCCACTCCTACAATGAGCAGTTCTTC. It is translated as CASSQGGAHSYNEQFF.